The 5 T cell receptor beta chains listed next were all sequenced from one sample in a study of Graves' ophthalmopathy and Graves' hyperthyroidism (dated by TCRdb to the late 2010s). Sequencing used an Illumina HiSeq 2000. For repertoire sequencing, the TCR beta CDR3 regions were amplified from RNA transcripts. The first round was an RT-PCR using HTBI primers with the Qiagen OneStep RT-PCR kit, and this first round was followed by a second-round multiplex PCR, then size selection and purification. The public reads were reanalyzed by TCRdb: fastp trimming at Q25, MiXCR alignment, in-frame beta chains only. Each record represents a unique CDR3 protein, reported with the most common genes and DNA among its rows. The sample table shows 150,000 to 200,000 distinct CDR3 sequences, and 35% to 45% are seen once. 8% to 9% of the sample lies in the top ten. Material: peripheral blood. All receptors come from a young man with Graves' ophthalmopathy. Donor details come from another sample of the same person, matched by shared clones.

The chain combines TRBV29-1 with TRBJ1-1; a possible D gene is TRBD1 (5 bases). This CDR3 comprises 12 residues. Per the germline V gene, CDR1 is SQVTM and CDR2 is ANQGSEA. The V gene lost 0 bases and the J gene lost 8 bases, with 10 bases spanning the gap. This CDR3 is CSVEDGRGEAFF. The CDR3 DNA reads TGCAGCGTTGAAGATGGACGGGGGGAAGCTTTCTTT. Combining the CDR3 with reference TRBV29-1 and TRBJ1-1 gives the whole variable domain SAVISQKPSRDICQRGTSLTIQCQVDSQVTMMFWYRQQPGQSLTLIATANQGSEATYESGFVIDKFPISRPNLTFSTLTVSNMSPEDSSIYLCSVEDGRGEAFFGQGTRLTVV.

This clonotype has a count of ten or more. The chain combines TRBV6-2 or TRBV6-3 with TRBJ1-1; D remains unclear. Trimming took 6 bases from V and 1 from J, leaving 12 bases between them. This CDR3 comprises 14 residues. Germline assignment: CDR1 MNHEY and CDR2 SVGEGT. The CDR3 nucleotides are TGTGCCAGCAGCCCTAGGACCCGGAACACTGAAGCTTTCTTT. It yields the protein CASSPRTRNTEAFF.

This clonotype has a count of ten or more. The V call is TRBV7-9, the J call TRBJ2-7, with 12 bases aligning to TRBD2. J was trimmed by 6 bases and V by 6 bases; bases with no gene match: 0. In germline, CDR1 is SEHNR, CDR2 FQNEAQ (reference sequence). The CDR3 extends over 12 amino acids. CDR3 coding DNA: TGTGCCAGCAGGGGACTAGCGGGCGAGCAGTACTTC. As protein: CASRGLAGEQYF.

This clonotype was counted many times. The chain recombines TRBV18 with TRBJ1-2; possible D gene TRBD1, 5 bases. This CDR3 contains 13 residues. The germline V and J ends were trimmed by 1 base and 4 bases, with 7 bases remaining between them. Germline loops: CDR1 KGHSH, CDR2 LQKENI. The CDR3 nucleotides are TGTGCCAGCTCACCACAAGGGGTCTATGGCTACACCTTC. Encoded protein: CASSPQGVYGYTF. The variable domain in full, completed from reference TRBV18 and TRBJ1-2, reads NAGVMQNPRHLVRRRGQEARLRCSPMKGHSHVYWYRQLPEEGLKFMVYLQKENIIDESGMPKERFSAEFPKEGPSILRIQQVVRGDSAAYFCASSPQGVYGYTFGSGTRLTVV.

V usage is TRBV6-5 and J usage is TRBJ1-1; the D is unclear. The germline V gene has CDR1 MNHEY and CDR2 SVGAGI. CDR3 length equals 13 residues. Trimming cost V 3 bases and J 4 bases, with 9 bases left between them. The CDR3 here is CASSYIRGTEAFF. The CDR3 DNA reads as TGTGCCAGCAGTTATATTCGGGGCACTGAAGCTTTCTTT.